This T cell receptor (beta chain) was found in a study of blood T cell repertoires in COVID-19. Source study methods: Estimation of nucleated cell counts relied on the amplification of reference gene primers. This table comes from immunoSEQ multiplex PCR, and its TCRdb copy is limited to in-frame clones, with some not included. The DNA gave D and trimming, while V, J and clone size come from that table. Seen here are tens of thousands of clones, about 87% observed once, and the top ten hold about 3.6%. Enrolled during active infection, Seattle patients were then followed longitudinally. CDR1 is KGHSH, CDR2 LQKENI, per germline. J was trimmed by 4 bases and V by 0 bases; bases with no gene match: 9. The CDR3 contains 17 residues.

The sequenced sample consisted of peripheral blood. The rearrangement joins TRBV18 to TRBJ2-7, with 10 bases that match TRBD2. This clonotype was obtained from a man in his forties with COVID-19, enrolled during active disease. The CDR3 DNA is TGTGCCAGCTCACCACCTCTAGCGGGAGCGGGGAGGTACGAGCAGTACTTC. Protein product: CASSPPLAGAGRYEQYF.